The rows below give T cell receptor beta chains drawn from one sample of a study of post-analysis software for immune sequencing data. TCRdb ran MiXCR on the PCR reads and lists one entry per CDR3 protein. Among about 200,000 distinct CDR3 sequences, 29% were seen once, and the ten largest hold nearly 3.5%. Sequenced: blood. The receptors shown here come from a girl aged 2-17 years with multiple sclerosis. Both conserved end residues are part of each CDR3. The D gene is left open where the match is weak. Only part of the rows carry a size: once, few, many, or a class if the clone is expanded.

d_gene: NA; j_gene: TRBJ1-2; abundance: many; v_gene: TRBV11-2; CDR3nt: TGTGCCAGCAGCTTAGATCTCTTGGGTCAGATTGCTAACTATGGCTACACCTTC; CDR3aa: CASSLDLLGQIANYGYTF
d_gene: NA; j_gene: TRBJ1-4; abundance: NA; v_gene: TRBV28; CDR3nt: TGTGCCAGCAGTTTCGGTGGGGCTGTAGCTAATGAAAAACTGTTTTTT; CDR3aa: CASSFGGAVANEKLFF
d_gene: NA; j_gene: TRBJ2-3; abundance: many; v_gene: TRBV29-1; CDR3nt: TGCAGCGCCGGTCCTAAGGCAGATACGCAGTATTTT; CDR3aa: CSAGPKADTQYF
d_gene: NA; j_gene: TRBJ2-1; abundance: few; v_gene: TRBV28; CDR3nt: TGTGCCAGCAGTTTAAGGACAGAGGCGCTCTACAATGAGCAGTTCTTC; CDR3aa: CASSLRTEALYNEQFF
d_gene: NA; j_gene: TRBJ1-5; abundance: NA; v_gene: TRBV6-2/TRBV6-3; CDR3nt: TGTGCCAGCAGTCACTACGGTGGTGGCAATCAGCCCCAGCATTTT; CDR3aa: CASSHYGGGNQPQHF
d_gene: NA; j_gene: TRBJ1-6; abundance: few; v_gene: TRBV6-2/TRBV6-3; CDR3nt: TGTGCCAGCAGCCGGAGGACGTTTAATTCACCCCTCCACTTT; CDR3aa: CASSRRTFNSPLHF
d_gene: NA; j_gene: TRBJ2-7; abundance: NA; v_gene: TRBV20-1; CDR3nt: TGCAGTGCCGCCTCCCCCCTAGGTGACGAGCAGTACTTC; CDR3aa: CSAASPLGDEQYF
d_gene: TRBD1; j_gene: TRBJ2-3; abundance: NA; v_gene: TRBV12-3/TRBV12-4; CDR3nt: TGTGCCAGCAGTCCACCGGGACAGGGCGCAGATTCGCAGTATTTT; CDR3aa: CASSPPGQGADSQYF
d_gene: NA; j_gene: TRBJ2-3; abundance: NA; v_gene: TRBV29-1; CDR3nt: TGCAGCGTTCTGTTCCCGTCCTCTGCCACAGATACGCAGTATTTT; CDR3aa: CSVLFPSSATDTQYF
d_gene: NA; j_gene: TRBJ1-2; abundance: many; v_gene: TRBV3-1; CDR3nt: TGTGCCAGCAGCCAAGAAGGAAGGGGTTATGGCTACACCTTC; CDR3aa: CASSQEGRGYGYTF
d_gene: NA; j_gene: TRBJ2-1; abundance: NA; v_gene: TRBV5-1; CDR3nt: TGCGCCAGCAGCGTGGGGGCGGAGGAGCAGTTCTTC; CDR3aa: CASSVGAEEQFF
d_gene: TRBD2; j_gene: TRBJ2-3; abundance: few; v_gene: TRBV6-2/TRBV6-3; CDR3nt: TGTGCCAGCAGCTACCTCGGGACTAGCGCAAGAGATGGTACGCAGTATTTT; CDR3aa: CASSYLGTSARDGTQYF
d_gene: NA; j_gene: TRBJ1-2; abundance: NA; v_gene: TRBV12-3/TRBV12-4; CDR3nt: TGTGCCAGCAATTTAAGGGTAGGGGATGGCTACACCTTC; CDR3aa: CASNLRVGDGYTF
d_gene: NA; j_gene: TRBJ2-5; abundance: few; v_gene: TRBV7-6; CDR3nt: TGTGCCAGCAGATTAGGTTTCCAGACAGGCATCCAAGAGACCCAGTACTTC; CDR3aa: CASRLGFQTGIQETQYF
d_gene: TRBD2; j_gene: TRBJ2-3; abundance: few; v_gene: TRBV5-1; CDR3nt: TGCGCCAGCGGCCAGGGACTAGCGGGGGCCCGAACAACAGATACGCAGTATTTT; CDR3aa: CASGQGLAGARTTDTQYF
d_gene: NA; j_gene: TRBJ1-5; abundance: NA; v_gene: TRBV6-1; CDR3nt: TGTGCCAGCAGTGAAACGGACAGCCTACGGCCCCAGCATTTT; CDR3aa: CASSETDSLRPQHF
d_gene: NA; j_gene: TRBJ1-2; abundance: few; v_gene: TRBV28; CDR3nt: TGTGCCAGCAGTTTATCGGCAGTCCCCTATGGCTACACCTTC; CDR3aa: CASSLSAVPYGYTF
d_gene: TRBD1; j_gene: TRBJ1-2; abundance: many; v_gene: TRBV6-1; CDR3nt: TGTGCCAGCAGTCTCCGTTCTCAGGGGGCGCATGGCTACACCTTC; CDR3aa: CASSLRSQGAHGYTF
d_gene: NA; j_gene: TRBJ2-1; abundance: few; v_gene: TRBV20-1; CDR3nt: TGCAGTGCTAGAGACGAGGGAAAAGAGACCCAGTTCTTC; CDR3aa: CSARDEGKETQFF
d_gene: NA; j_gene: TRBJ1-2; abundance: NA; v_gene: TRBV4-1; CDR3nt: TGCGCCAGCAGCCACGCTCTCGATAACTATGGCTACACCTTC; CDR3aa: CASSHALDNYGYTF
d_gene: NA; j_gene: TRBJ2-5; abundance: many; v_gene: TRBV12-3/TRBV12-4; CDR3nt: TGTGCCAGCAGTTTGGGATACAAGGAGACCCAGTACTTC; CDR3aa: CASSLGYKETQYF
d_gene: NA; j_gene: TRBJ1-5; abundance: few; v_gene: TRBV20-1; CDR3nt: TGCAGTGCTAGAGATCTGGGCAGGGGAGGTCAGCCCCAGCATTTT; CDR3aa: CSARDLGRGGQPQHF
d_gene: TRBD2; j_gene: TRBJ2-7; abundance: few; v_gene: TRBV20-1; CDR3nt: TGCAGTGCTAGAGACAGGGAGAGCGGGGCTCCGGACGAGCAGTACTTC; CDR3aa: CSARDRESGAPDEQYF
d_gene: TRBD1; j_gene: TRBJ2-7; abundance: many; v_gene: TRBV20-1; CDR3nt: TGCAGTGCTAGAGATCCGACAGGGGTGTTGCACGAGCAGTACTTC; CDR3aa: CSARDPTGVLHEQYF
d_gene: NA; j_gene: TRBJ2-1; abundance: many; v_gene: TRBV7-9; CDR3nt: TGTGCCAGCAGCCCCACGAGCTACAATGAGCAGTTCTTC; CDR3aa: CASSPTSYNEQFF
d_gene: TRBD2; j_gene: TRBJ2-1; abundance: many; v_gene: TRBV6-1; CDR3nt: TGTGCCAGCGTAGCGGGACCGGCCTACAATGAGCAGTTCTTC; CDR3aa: CASVAGPAYNEQFF
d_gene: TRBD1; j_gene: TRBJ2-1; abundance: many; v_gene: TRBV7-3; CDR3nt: TGTGCCAGCAGCTTAGGGCAGGGGGCAAACAATGAGCAGTTCTTC; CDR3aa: CASSLGQGANNEQFF
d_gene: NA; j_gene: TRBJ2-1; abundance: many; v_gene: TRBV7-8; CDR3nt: TGTGCCAGCAGCTTTCAGGCGGGTTCCTACAATGAGCAGTTCTTC; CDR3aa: CASSFQAGSYNEQFF
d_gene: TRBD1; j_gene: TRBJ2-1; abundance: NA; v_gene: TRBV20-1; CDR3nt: TGCAGTTCTAGAATACCGGGACAGCTAGAGCAGTTCTTC; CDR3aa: CSSRIPGQLEQFF
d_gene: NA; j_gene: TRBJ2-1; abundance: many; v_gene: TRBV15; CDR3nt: TGTGCCACCAGCTCGAACCCTGTGGACAATGAGCAGTTCTTC; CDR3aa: CATSSNPVDNEQFF
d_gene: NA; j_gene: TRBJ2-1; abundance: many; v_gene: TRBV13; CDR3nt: TGTGCCAGCAGCTTAGGACGAGGTCGGAATGAGCAGTTCTTC; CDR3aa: CASSLGRGRNEQFF
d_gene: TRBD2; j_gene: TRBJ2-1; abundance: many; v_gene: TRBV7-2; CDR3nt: TGTGCCAGCAGCTTGGATAGCGGGAGAAATGAGCAGTTCTTC; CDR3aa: CASSLDSGRNEQFF
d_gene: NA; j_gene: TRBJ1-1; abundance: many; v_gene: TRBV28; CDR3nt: TGTGCCAGCAGTCCCATCCGAGAAGTGGGGACTGAAGCTTTCTTT; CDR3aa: CASSPIREVGTEAFF
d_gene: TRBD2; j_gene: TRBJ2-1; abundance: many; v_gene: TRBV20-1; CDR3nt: TGCAGTGCTAGAGGGGGAACTAGCGGGGCCCAATACAATGAGCAGTTCTTC; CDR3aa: CSARGGTSGAQYNEQFF
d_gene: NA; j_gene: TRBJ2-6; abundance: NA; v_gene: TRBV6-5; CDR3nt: TGTGCCAGCAGTTACTCAACAGGCTCTGGGGCCATCGTCCTGACTTTC; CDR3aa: CASSYSTGSGAIVLTF
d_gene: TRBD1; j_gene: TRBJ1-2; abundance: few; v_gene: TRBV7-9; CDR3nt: TGTGCCAGCAGCTCCCCGACAGGGCAGGCATACTATGGCTACACCTTC; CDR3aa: CASSSPTGQAYYGYTF
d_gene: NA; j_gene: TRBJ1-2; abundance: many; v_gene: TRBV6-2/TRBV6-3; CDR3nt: TGTGCCAGCAGTCTGGGACCGAGTTATCGCTACACCTTC; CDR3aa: CASSLGPSYRYTF
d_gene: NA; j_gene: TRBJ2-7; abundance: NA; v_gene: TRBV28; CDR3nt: TGTGCCAGCTGGCTAGGGTACGAGCAGTACTTC; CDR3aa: CASWLGYEQYF